A selection of T cell receptor beta chains follows, all from one sample in a study of T cell responses to AZD1222 COVID-19 vaccine. The method was immunoSEQ multiplex PCR; TCRdb's version includes in-frame clones alone and lacks a portion of them. The data contain about 110,000 clones, around 81% of them singletons. Here the sequenced sample was peripheral blood, taken on day 0 of AZD1222 vaccination. All receptors come from an adult in good health. The CDR3 runs from the conserved cysteine through the conserved F or W. The D gene is left open where the match is weak. Rows give clone size only sometimes, using once, few, many, or a class for an expanded clone.

TRBV4-1	-	TRBJ2-3	-	TGCGCCAGCAGCCAAGTAATCGGCACAGATACGCAGTATTTT	CASSQVIGTDTQYF
TRBV28	-	TRBJ2-5	-	TGTGCCAGCAGCACGGACACCCCAACGATGTTGGAGACCCAGTACTTC	CASSTDTPTMLETQYF
TRBV7-2	-	TRBJ2-5	-	TGTGCCAGCAGCTTAGGACTTGGAGACCGGACCCAGTACTTC	CASSLGLGDRTQYF
TRBV28	-	TRBJ2-7	-	TGTGCCAGCAGTTCGACACTCTCCTACGAGCAGTACTTC	CASSSTLSYEQYF
TRBV28	TRBD1	TRBJ2-7	-	TGTGCCAGCAGTTTGCCAGGGGGTACTGGGTACGAGCAGTACTTC	CASSLPGGTGYEQYF
TRBV28	TRBD1	TRBJ2-7	-	TGTGCCACCGGACAGGGAACCTACGAGCAGTACTTC	CATGQGTYEQYF
TRBV30	-	TRBJ1-4	-	TGTGCCTGGAGTGTGGGGGCAGGGTCAGAAAAACTGTTTTTT	CAWSVGAGSEKLFF
TRBV19	-	TRBJ1-2	-	TGTGCCAGTAGTATGTCAGTCGGGAGAGTGGGCTACACCTTC	CASSMSVGRVGYTF
TRBV9	-	TRBJ1-1	-	TGTGCCAGCAGCGTACGGGGTCCGGCCACTGAAGCTTTCTTT	CASSVRGPATEAFF
TRBV7-9	-	TRBJ1-5	-	TGTGCCAGCAGCTTAGGGACGGGGAGCAATCAGCCCCAGCATTTT	CASSLGTGSNQPQHF
TRBV3-1/TRBV3-2	-	TRBJ2-5	-	TGTGCCAGCAGCCCTGCCTTAGAGACCCAGTACTTC	CASSPALETQYF
TRBV6-5	-	TRBJ2-5	-	TGTGCCAGCAGTTACGGGTCGTTGTCCGATCAGACCCAGTACTTC	CASSYGSLSDQTQYF
TRBV5-1	TRBD1	TRBJ1-2	-	TGCGCCAGCAGCCCGGGGGACAGGGGTTTCTATGGCTACACCTTC	CASSPGDRGFYGYTF
TRBV10-3	-	TRBJ1-2	once	TGTGCCATCAGTGAGCAGGGGTCAAACTATGGCTACACCTTC	CAISEQGSNYGYTF
TRBV5-5	-	TRBJ1-5	-	TGTGCCAGCAGCTTGGGTGGCAGCAATAGCAATCAGCCCCAGCATTTT	CASSLGGSNSNQPQHF
TRBV5-6	-	TRBJ2-1	few	TGTGCCAGCAGCTTGGCTTCGAGTTGGGGGCGCGGTGAGCAGTTCTTC	CASSLASSWGRGEQFF
TRBV2	TRBD1	TRBJ2-2	-	TGTGCCAGCAGGGGACAGGGGGCTCCCGGGGAGCTGTTTTTT	CASRGQGAPGELFF
TRBV6-1	-	TRBJ1-6	few	TGTGCCAGCAGTGAAGGGGGCTCCTATAATTCACCCCTCCACTTT	CASSEGGSYNSPLHF
TRBV28	-	TRBJ2-3	-	TGTGCCAGCAGTTTATTCCCGGGACTGCGTCGGCCTACGCAGTATTTT	CASSLFPGLRRPTQYF
TRBV28	-	TRBJ1-2	-	TGTGCCAGCAGGACAGACAACTATGGCTACACCTTC	CASRTDNYGYTF
TRBV7-9	-	TRBJ1-4	-	TGTGCCAGCAGTTTAACGGGTGGGAATGAAAAACTGTTTTTT	CASSLTGGNEKLFF
TRBV28	-	TRBJ2-1	few	TGTGCCAGCAGTTCCGGGGCTGGTGGGAGGTTCTCCTACAATGAGCAGTTCTTC	CASSSGAGGRFSYNEQFF
TRBV5-1	TRBD1	TRBJ1-1	-	TGCGCCAGCAGCTTGATGGGACAGGGAACGCGTGAAGCTTTCTTT	CASSLMGQGTREAFF
TRBV2	TRBD1	TRBJ2-1	-	TGTGCCAGCAGGCTTCAGACAGGGGGCCCCAATGAGCAGTTCTTC	CASRLQTGGPNEQFF
TRBV10-2	-	TRBJ2-2	-	TGCGCCAGCACGGGTCCCTCGGGCGGGGAGCTGTTTTTT	CASTGPSGGELFF
TRBV28	-	TRBJ1-6	-	TGTGCCACCGAATCCTCAGGGGCTTCGTTTAATTCACCCCTCCACTTT	CATESSGASFNSPLHF
TRBV12-3/TRBV12-4	-	TRBJ1-1	few	TGTGCCAGCAGTTTATACCTGCGAGCTTTCTTT	CASSLYLRAFF
TRBV24-1	-	TRBJ2-5	-	TGTGCCACCGGGCAGGACCAAGAGACCCAGTACTTC	CATGQDQETQYF
TRBV11-2	-	TRBJ1-6	few	TGTGCCAGCAGCTTAGATAGGCAATATTCACCCCTCCACTTT	CASSLDRQYSPLHF
TRBV5-1	TRBD1	TRBJ1-4	-	TGCGCCAGCAGCCAGACAGGGCTTAATGAAAAACTGTTTTTT	CASSQTGLNEKLFF
TRBV7-9	-	TRBJ2-1	-	TGTGCCAGCAGCTTAGCAGGGGTCGGCTACAATGAGCAGTTCTTC	CASSLAGVGYNEQFF
TRBV7-8	-	TRBJ2-7	-	TGTGCCAGCAGCGCTTCCCCCTGGAGCTCCTACGAGCAGTACTTC	CASSASPWSSYEQYF
TRBV30	-	TRBJ2-3	-	TGTGCCTCCTCACCCGGGGATACGCAGTATTTT	CASSPGDTQYF
TRBV27	-	TRBJ2-2	-	TGTGCCAGCAGGTACAGTGGCGGGGAGCTGTTTTTT	CASRYSGGELFF
TRBV6-6	TRBD1	TRBJ1-5	-	TGTGCCAGCACTATCGACAGGGCCAATCAGCCCCAGCATTTT	CASTIDRANQPQHF
TRBV28	-	TRBJ2-7	-	TGTGCCAGCAGTTCCCCGACTGACACCTACGAGCAGTACTTC	CASSSPTDTYEQYF
TRBV5-6	-	TRBJ1-2	few	TGTGCCAGCAGCGATGGGACGGCCTATGGCTACACCTTC	CASSDGTAYGYTF
TRBV3-1/TRBV3-2	TRBD2	TRBJ2-7	-	TGTGCCAGCAGCCATCCTAGACTAGCGGGAGTGAATCCGGAGGACGAGCAGTACTTC	CASSHPRLAGVNPEDEQYF
TRBV6-5	-	TRBJ2-1	-	TGTGCCAGCAGTTACTCGTTTATTGCGGCCGGTGAGCAGTTCTTC	CASSYSFIAAGEQFF
TRBV5-4	-	TRBJ2-3	-	TGTGCCAGCAGCTTAACCTACAGGGATACGCAGTATTTT	CASSLTYRDTQYF
TRBV6-5	TRBD1	TRBJ1-2	-	TGTGCCAGCAAGACAACAGGGGGCAGTGGCTACACCTTC	CASKTTGGSGYTF
TRBV19	-	TRBJ1-4	-	TGTGCCAGTAGTATCGCAACTAATGAAAAACTGTTTTTT	CASSIATNEKLFF
TRBV24-1	-	TRBJ2-3	-	TGTGCCACCAGTCTACCCCCGGGTGATACGCAGTATTTT	CATSLPPGDTQYF
TRBV29-1	-	TRBJ1-3	-	TGCAGCGTCTCCGATCTTGCGACAGGACACTCTGGAAACACCATATATTTT	CSVSDLATGHSGNTIYF
TRBV30	-	TRBJ1-5	few	TGTGCCTGGAGTGTGGGCGAGCTAAATCAGCCCCAGCATTTT	CAWSVGELNQPQHF
TRBV3-1/TRBV3-2	-	TRBJ1-2	-	TGTGCCACTACACCCGGGACCCAATATAACTATGGCTACACCTTC	CATTPGTQYNYGYTF
TRBV12-3/TRBV12-4	-	TRBJ1-2	-	TGTGCCAGCAGTTTAAATACTCACTATGGCTACACCTTC	CASSLNTHYGYTF
TRBV10-3	-	TRBJ1-6	-	TGTGCCATCAGTGAGATACCGGGACAAAATTCACCCCTCCACTTT	CAISEIPGQNSPLHF
TRBV7-2	-	TRBJ2-7	-	TGTGCCAGCAGCCCGTTTGGTGGGGTTCCTTCCTACGAGCAGTACTTC	CASSPFGGVPSYEQYF
TRBV21-1	-	TRBJ2-5	few	TGTGCCAGCAGCATATATTTCCTTGAGTTTCAGGGGCGCCCAGAGACCCAGTACTTC	CASSIYFLEFQGRPETQYF
TRBV5-1	-	TRBJ2-1	-	TGCGCCAGCAGCTTCGGCGGGAATAATGAGCAGTTCTTC	CASSFGGNNEQFF
TRBV2	-	TRBJ2-7	-	TGTGCCAGCAGGATCAGGGGCAGCTCCTACGAGCAGTACTTC	CASRIRGSSYEQYF